This TCR beta chain was identified in a study of blood T cell repertoires in COVID-19. Measured with immunoSEQ multiplex PCR; TCRdb has only the in-frame clones, and not every one. The sample records under 150,000 clones, just under 85% being singletons. Researchers sorted participants into cohorts using their self-reported clinical history. The sequence was obtained from a woman aged 40 to 50 who had recovered from COVID-19. The sequenced sample was PBMCs or T cells enriched from blood (not recorded which).

In DNA, the CDR3 is TGCGCCAGCAGCCCGGAGGACAGGGGGTATTCCTACGAGCAGTACTTC. Translated: CASSPEDRGYSYEQYF. The V call is TRBV5-1, the J call TRBJ2-7; 10 bases align to TRBD1. Trimming at V came to 4 bases and at J to 1 base, leaving 8 bases not matched to a gene. Per germline, CDR1 SGHRS and CDR2 YFSETQ. The CDR3 extends over 16 amino acids.